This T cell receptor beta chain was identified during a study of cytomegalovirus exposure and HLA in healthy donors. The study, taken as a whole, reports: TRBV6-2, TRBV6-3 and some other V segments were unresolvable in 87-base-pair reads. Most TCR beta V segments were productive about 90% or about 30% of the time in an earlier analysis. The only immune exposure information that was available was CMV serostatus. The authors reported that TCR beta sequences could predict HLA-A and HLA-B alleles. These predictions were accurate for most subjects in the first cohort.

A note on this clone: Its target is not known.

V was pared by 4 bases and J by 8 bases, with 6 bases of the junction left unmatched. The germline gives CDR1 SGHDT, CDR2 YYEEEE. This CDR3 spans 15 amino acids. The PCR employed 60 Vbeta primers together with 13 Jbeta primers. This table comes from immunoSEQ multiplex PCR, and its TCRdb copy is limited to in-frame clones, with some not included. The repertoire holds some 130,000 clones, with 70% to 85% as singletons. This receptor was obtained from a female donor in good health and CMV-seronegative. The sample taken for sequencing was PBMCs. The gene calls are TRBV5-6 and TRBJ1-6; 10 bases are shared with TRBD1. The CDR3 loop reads CASSLGQGDYSPLHF. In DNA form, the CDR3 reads TGTGCCAGCAGCCTCGGACAGGGGGACTATTCACCCCTCCACTTT. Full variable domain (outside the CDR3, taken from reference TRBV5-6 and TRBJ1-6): DAGVTQSPTHLIKTRGQQVTLRCSPKSGHDTVSWYQQALGQGPQFIFQYYEEEERQRGNFPDRFSGHQFPNYSSELNVNALLLGDSALYLCASSLGQGDYSPLHFGNGTRLTVT.